This T cell receptor beta chain was recovered during a study of T cells in Graves' hyperthyroidism and ophthalmopathy. Unmatched junction bases numbered 10, after V lost 5 bases and J lost 6 bases. CDR1 and CDR2 (germline): SGHDT, YYEEEE. The CDR3 covers 14 residues. RNA transcripts served as the template for amplifying TCR beta CDR3 regions. Primed by the HTBI set, a first-round RT-PCR was run on the TCR CDR3. TCRdb re-derived calls from the multiplex PCR reads in MiXCR, one entry per CDR3 protein. The data show under 350,000 distinct CDR3 sequences, over 15% seen once. This clonotype was counted only a few times.

The chain joins TRBV5-6 to TRBJ2-7, with 8 bases aligning to TRBD2. The sample comprised blood. The source of this sequence is a woman aged 55-69 years with Graves' ophthalmopathy. The CDR3 loop reads CASSSLAGGGEQYF. CDR3 bases: TGTGCCAGCAGTTCCTTGGCGGGGGGCGGCGAGCAGTACTTC. The full variable domain, with the rest looked up from reference TRBV5-6 and TRBJ2-7, is DAGVTQSPTHLIKTRGQQVTLRCSPKSGHDTVSWYQQALGQGPQFIFQYYEEEERQRGNFPDRFSGHQFPNYSSELNVNALLLGDSALYLCASSSLAGGGEQYFGPGTRLTVT.